The 23 T cell receptor beta chains below were found in one sample sequenced in a study of blood T cell repertoires in COVID-19. The method was immunoSEQ multiplex PCR; TCRdb's version includes in-frame clones alone and lacks a portion of them. The table lists a few hundred thousand clones, almost 90% of them singletons. Sequencing was performed on PBMCs or T cells enriched from blood (not recorded which). Receptors were obtained from a woman aged 18-29 years with acute COVID-19.

This sequence joins TRBV20-1 and TRBJ2-7; no firm D call. The CDR3 is 11 amino acids. Germline CDR1 reads DFQATT; CDR2 reads SNEGSKA (reference sequence). Trimming removed 0 bases at V and 6 bases at J, with 6 bases between. The CDR3 here is CSARDSGEQYF. In nucleotides, the CDR3 is TGCAGTGCTAGAGATTCAGGCGAGCAGTACTTC.

DNA of the CDR3: TGTGCCAGCAGCCCCATAACTAGCGGGAGTTTGTACGAGCAGTACTTC. Protein sequence: CASSPITSGSLYEQYF. This sequence joins TRBV14 and TRBJ2-7; TRBD2 agrees at 11 bases. Germline assignment: CDR1 SGHDN and CDR2 FVKESK. Trimming took 4 bases from V and 4 from J; bases not matched to a gene: 9. The CDR3 length is 16 residues. The entire variable domain, with the rest obtained from reference TRBV14 and TRBJ2-7, is as follows: EAGVTQFPSHSVIEKGQTVTLRCDPISGHDNLYWYRRVMGKEIKFLLHFVKESKQDESGMPNNRFLAERTGGTYSTLKVQPAELEDSGVYFCASSPITSGSLYEQYFGPGTRLTVT.

The chain combines TRBV5-1 with TRBJ1-2; TRBD1 might be the D (5 bases). Per germline, CDR1 SGHRS and CDR2 YFSETQ. The V and J ends lost 0 bases and 6 bases respectively, with 15 bases between them. The CDR3 loop spans 15 amino acids. The CDR3 reads CASSLEGIQGHGYTF. The DNA of the CDR3 is TGCGCCAGCAGCTTGGAGGGGATTCAAGGTCATGGCTACACCTTC.

V is TRBV6-4 and J is TRBJ1-1; D is possibly TRBD1 (6 bases). V gave up 8 bases and J gave up 5 bases, with 30 bases separating them. CDR3 length: 18 residues. CDR1 and CDR2 (germline): MRHNA, SNTAGT. CDR3 loop: CASRMRVDSYRDGTEAFF. In DNA form, the CDR3 reads TGTGCCAGCCGGATGCGAGTGGACAGTTATAGAGATGGGACTGAAGCTTTCTTT.

The chain has TRBV6-6 and TRBJ2-7; 10 bases map to TRBD1. With 5 bases clipped from V and 4 bases from J, the junction kept 17 bases outside the gene matches. Germline V gives CDR1 MNHNY, CDR2 SVGAGI (reference sequence). The CDR3 runs 18 residues. This CDR3 reads CASSPGQGPPRFNYEQYF. CDR3 nucleotide sequence: TGTGCCAGCAGTCCGGGACAGGGGCCCCCTCGATTCAATTACGAGCAGTACTTC.

V gene TRBV5-1 combines with J gene TRBJ2-7, with 8 positions matching TRBD2. Germline loops: CDR1 SGHRS, CDR2 YFSETQ. V was clipped by 4 bases and J by 2 bases; unmatched bases: 5. The CDR3 contains 14 residues. The CDR3 sequence: CASSTPGLAYEQYF. The CDR3 DNA sequence: TGCGCCAGCAGCACCCCGGGACTAGCCTACGAGCAGTACTTC.

The rearrangement joins TRBV19 to TRBJ1-5; D is possibly TRBD1 (6 bases). Trimming cost V 5 bases and J 4 bases, with 9 bases left between them. CDR3 size: 13 residues. Per the germline V gene, CDR1 is LNHDA and CDR2 is SQIVND (reference sequence). CDR3: CASSPTGNQPQHF. In nucleotides, the CDR3 is TGTGCCAGTAGTCCTACAGGGAATCAGCCCCAGCATTTT.

The V and J genes are TRBV6-5 and TRBJ1-1; TRBD1 matches 8 bases. Per germline, CDR1 MNHEY and CDR2 SVGAGI. The CDR3 totals 15 residues. The J segment lost 4 bases and the V segment lost 6 bases, leaving 10 bases of the junction unmatched. The CDR3 here is CASSLTGVQSTEAFF. The CDR3 bases are TGTGCCAGCAGCCTGACAGGGGTTCAATCCACTGAAGCTTTCTTT.

V gene TRBV28 combines with J gene TRBJ1-2; 10 bases are shared with TRBD1. The CDR3 runs 16 residues. CDR1 and CDR2 (germline): MDHEN, SYDVKM. J gave up 4 bases and V 7 bases, and 12 bases lay outside the gene matches. Written as DNA, the CDR3 is TGTGCCAGCACCACTATCGGACAGGGGGACTCCTATGGCTACACCTTC. Translated: CASTTIGQGDSYGYTF.

The gene calls are TRBV3-1 (or the pseudogene TRBV3-2) and TRBJ2-7; 8 positions agree with TRBD1. The CDR3 extends over 13 amino acids. V was pared by 1 base and J by 6 bases, with 2 bases of the junction left unmatched. Germline CDR1 is LGHDT and CDR2 is YNNKEL (reference sequence). Here the CDR3 reads CASSQVDRGEQYF. CDR3 nucleotides: TGTGCCAGCAGCCAAGTCGACAGGGGCGAGCAGTACTTC.

Note on this clone: Within the sample, other DNA sequences also encode this same CDR3. This chain uses TRBV7-9 with TRBJ2-7, with no clear D. The CDR3 totals 14 residues. Trimming removed 0 bases at V and 2 bases at J, with 8 bases between. CDR1 is SEHNR, CDR2 FQNEAQ, per germline (reference sequence). The CDR3 loop reads CASSLAGRTYEQYF. The CDR3 DNA is TGTGCCAGCAGCTTAGCGGGCCGCACCTACGAGCAGTACTTC. Together with reference TRBV7-9 and TRBJ2-7, the CDR3 gives the full variable domain: DTGVSQNPRHKITKRGQNVTFRCDPISEHNRLYWYRQTLGQGPEFLTYFQNEAQLEKSRLLSDRFSAERPKGSFSTLEIQRTEQGDSAMYLCASSLAGRTYEQYFGPGTRLTVT.

The rearrangement uses TRBV5-1 and TRBJ2-3, with 11 bases identical to TRBD2. J was trimmed by 5 bases and V by 3 bases; bases with no gene match: 8. The germline V gene has CDR1 SGHRS and CDR2 YFSETQ. This CDR3 contains 16 residues. The CDR3 here is CASSSVSGRAGDTQYF. The CDR3 bases are TGCGCCAGCAGCTCCGTTAGCGGGAGGGCCGGAGATACGCAGTATTTT.

The chain links TRBV27 to TRBJ2-2; D is perhaps TRBD1 (6 bases). From germline, CDR1 is MNHEY and CDR2 SMNVEV (reference sequence). V was trimmed by 6 bases and J by 6 bases, leaving 11 bases between them. The CDR3 extends over 13 amino acids. The CDR3 coding sequence is TGTGCCAGCAGCGCAACAGGGCCCGGGGAGCTGTTTTTT. Translation: CASSATGPGELFF.

This chain links TRBV11-2 with TRBJ2-3; 7 bases are a match to TRBD2. The V and J ends lost 6 bases and 1 base, in that order; junction bases with no gene match: 4. The germline gives CDR1 SGHAT, CDR2 FQNNGV. This CDR3 spans 14 amino acids. CDR3: CASRSLAGTDTQYF. The CDR3 DNA follows: TGTGCCAGCAGGAGTCTAGCGGGCACAGATACGCAGTATTTT. The variable domain in full, with the rest retrieved from reference TRBV11-2 and TRBJ2-3, is EAGVAQSPRYKIIEKRQSVAFWCNPISGHATLYWYQQILGQGPKLLIQFQNNGVVDDSQLPKDRFSAERLKGVDSTLKIQPAKLEDSAVYLCASRSLAGTDTQYFGPGTRLTVL.

The chain joins TRBV25-1 to TRBJ1-4; 7 bases align to TRBD1. Germline lookup yields CDR1 MGHDK and CDR2 SYGVNS. The CDR3 has 16 amino acids. V lost 3 bases, J lost 4 bases, and 8 bases stayed unmatched. The CDR3 sequence is CASSDNRGHGNEKLFF. The CDR3 DNA reads as TGTGCCAGCAGTGACAATAGGGGGCACGGTAATGAAAAACTGTTTTTT. Based on the CDR3 plus reference TRBV25-1 and TRBJ1-4, the full variable domain is EADIYQTPRYLVIGTGKKITLECSQTMGHDKMYWYQQDPGMELHLIHYSYGVNSTEKGDLSSESTVSRIRTEHFPLTLESARPSHTSQYLCASSDNRGHGNEKLFFGSGTQLSVL.

V gene TRBV7-3 combines with J gene TRBJ2-3; D perhaps matches TRBD1 (6 bases). In germline, CDR1 is SGHTA, CDR2 FQGTGA. Deletions cut 4 bases from V and 4 bases from J, with 9 bases between. This CDR3 is 13 amino acids long. The CDR3: CASSWRQADTQYF. The CDR3 DNA reads TGTGCCAGCAGCTGGCGACAGGCAGATACGCAGTATTTT.

This chain links TRBV6-5 with TRBJ1-1, with no clear D. Per germline, CDR1 MNHEY and CDR2 SVGAGI. This CDR3 has 11 residues. V lost 6 bases, J lost 8 bases, and 10 bases lay in between. The CDR3 sequence is CASSPGNEAFF. CDR3 DNA: TGTGCCAGCAGCCCCGGGAACGAAGCTTTCTTT.

The genes are TRBV29-1 and TRBJ2-3; D not resolved. The CDR3 spans 13 residues. Per the germline V gene, CDR1 is SQVTM and CDR2 is ANQGSEA. V was pared by 3 bases and J by 2 bases, with 9 bases between. The CDR3 coding sequence is TGCAGCGTTGACCGTCTCCTCACAGATACGCAGTATTTT. Protein product: CSVDRLLTDTQYF.

The chain combines TRBV10-2 with TRBJ1-1; 7 bases are shared with TRBD1. The CDR3 is 13 residues long. The V gene end was trimmed by 5 bases and the J gene end by 5 bases; junction bases not matched to a gene: 5. Germline CDR1 and CDR2: WSHSY and SAAADI. CDR3 loop: CASSLQGSTEAFF. As DNA, the CDR3 is TGCGCCAGCAGTCTACAGGGGTCGACTGAAGCTTTCTTT.

This clone was picked up a small number of times. CDR3 DNA: TGTGCCAGCAGTGAAGGGCTCGGGGGTCACTATGGCTACACCTTC. This translates into CASSEGLGGHYGYTF. The chain joins TRBV2 to TRBJ1-2; maybe TRBD1 (5 bases). The CDR3 spans 15 residues. V dropped 1 base and J dropped 3 bases, with 12 bases sitting between them. Germline V CDR1 and CDR2: SNHLY, FYNNEI.

The rearrangement uses TRBV27 and TRBJ2-7, with 9 bases lining up with TRBD1. Germline V gives CDR1 MNHEY, CDR2 SMNVEV (reference sequence). The CDR3 is 15 amino acids. J lost 3 bases, V lost 5 bases, and 8 bases had no gene match. The CDR3: CASSPRDRVVYEQYF. CDR3 sequence (DNA): TGTGCCAGCAGTCCCCGGGACAGGGTAGTCTACGAGCAGTACTTC.

CDR3 in amino acids: CASSQGDGTEAFF. The CDR3 bases are TGTGCCAGCTCACAAGGGGATGGCACTGAAGCTTTCTTT. The genes are TRBV18 and TRBJ1-1; a weak D match, TRBD1 (5 bases). Germline CDR1 and CDR2: KGHSH and LQKENI. CDR3 length equals 13 residues. V lost 4 bases, J lost 4 bases, and 10 bases lay in between.

V gene TRBV29-1 combines with J gene TRBJ2-7; TRBD2 matches at 7 bases. V dropped 4 bases and J dropped 1; count of bases not matched to a gene: 4. The CDR3 has 13 amino acids. CDR1 SQVTM and CDR2 ANQGSEA come from the germline V gene. The CDR3 region is CSVAGRLSYEQYF. The CDR3 DNA is TGCAGCGTTGCCGGGAGGCTATCCTACGAGCAGTACTTC.